The clone carrying this TCR beta chain has only a few counts. Other DNA sequences from this sample encode an identical CDR3 as well. This entry belongs to a study of cytomegalovirus exposure and HLA in healthy donors. Amplification used 60 Vbeta primers and 13 Jbeta primers. TCRdb's copy holds only in-frame clones and misses some; the assay was immunoSEQ multiplex PCR. The sample includes about 270,000 clones, 75% to 90% of them seen just once. The trim removed 5 bases at V and 2 bases at J, leaving 3 bases unmatched. The V gene's germline CDR1 is MNHEY and CDR2 SVGAGI. The CDR3 is 13 amino acids. The chain joins TRBV6-5 to TRBJ2-7; 7 bases are a match to TRBD1. The specimen was PBMCs. This receptor was obtained from a man in his forties or fifties in good health and CMV-seropositive. This chain's CDR3 is CASSRDRTYEQYF. CDR3 in DNA: TGTGCCAGCAGTCGGGACAGAACCTACGAGCAGTACTTC.